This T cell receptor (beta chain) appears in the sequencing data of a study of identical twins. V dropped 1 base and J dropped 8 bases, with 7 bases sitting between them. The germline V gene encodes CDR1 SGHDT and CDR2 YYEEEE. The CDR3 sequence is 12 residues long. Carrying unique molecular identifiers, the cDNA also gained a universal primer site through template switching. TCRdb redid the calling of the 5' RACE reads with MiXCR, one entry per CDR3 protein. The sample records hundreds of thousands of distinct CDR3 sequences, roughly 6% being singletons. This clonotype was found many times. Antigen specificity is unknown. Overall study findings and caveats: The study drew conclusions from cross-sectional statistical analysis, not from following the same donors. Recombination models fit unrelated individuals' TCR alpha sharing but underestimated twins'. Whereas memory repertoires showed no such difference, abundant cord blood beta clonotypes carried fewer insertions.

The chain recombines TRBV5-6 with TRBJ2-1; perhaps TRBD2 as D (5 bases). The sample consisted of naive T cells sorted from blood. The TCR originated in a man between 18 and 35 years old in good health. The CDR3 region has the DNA TGTGCCAGCAGCTTGACGGGGTATGAGCAGTTCTTC. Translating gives CASSLTGYEQFF.